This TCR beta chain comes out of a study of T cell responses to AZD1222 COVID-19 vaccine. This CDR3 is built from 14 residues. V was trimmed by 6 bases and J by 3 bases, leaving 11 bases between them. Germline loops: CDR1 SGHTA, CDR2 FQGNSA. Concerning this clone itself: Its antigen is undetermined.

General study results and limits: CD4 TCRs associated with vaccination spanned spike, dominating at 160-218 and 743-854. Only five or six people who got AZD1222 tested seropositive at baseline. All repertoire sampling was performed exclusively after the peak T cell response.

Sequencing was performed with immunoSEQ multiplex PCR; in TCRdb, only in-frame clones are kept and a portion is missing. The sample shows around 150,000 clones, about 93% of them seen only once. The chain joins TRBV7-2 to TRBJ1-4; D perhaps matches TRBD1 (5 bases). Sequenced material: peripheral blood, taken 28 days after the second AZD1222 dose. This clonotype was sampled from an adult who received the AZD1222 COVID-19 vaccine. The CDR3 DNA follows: TGTGCCAGCAGATTGACAGTTGCTAATGAAAAACTGTTTTTT. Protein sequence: CASRLTVANEKLFF.